This T cell receptor (beta chain) was sequenced in a study of Ad26.COV2.S vaccination and SARS-CoV-2 variants. Study-level background: Into the muscle, Ad26.COV2.S was dosed once or twice, 56 days apart. Study findings and constraints: Substantial breadth was reportedly displayed by spike-specific CD8+ and CD4+ T cell responses after vaccination.

In the case of this clone: Its cognate antigen is unknown.

Profiling relied on immunoSEQ multiplex PCR, and the TCRdb table lists in-frame clones only, not all of them. Among fewer than 900,000 clones listed, about 90% were seen once. Treatment described: about 20 received Ad26.COV2.S at low or high dose, single or two shots; about 5 received placebo; per-sample allocation not given. Day 63 following the first vaccine or placebo injection was when the samples were taken. Sequencing used peripheral blood, obtained in a trial of Ad26.COV2.S vaccine versus placebo. This receptor was identified in a person between 18 and 60 years old who received the Ad26.COV2.S COVID-19 vaccine or a placebo.

CDR3 amino acids: CASSPTVLWHTEAFF. The CDR3 DNA is TGTGCCAGCTCACCGACAGTTTTATGGCACACTGAAGCTTTCTTT. This chain connects TRBV18 to TRBJ1-1; tentative D call: TRBD1 (5 bases). CDR1 is KGHSH, CDR2 LQKENI, per germline. The CDR3 is 15 residues long. Trimming pared 3 bases from V and 3 bases from J, leaving 14 bases between.